These T cell receptor beta chains were read from a single sample in a study of T cell changes during pregnancy in multiple sclerosis. Profiling relied on immunoSEQ multiplex PCR, and the TCRdb table lists in-frame clones only, not all of them. The repertoire holds tens of thousands of clones, with over 85% as singletons. The sequencing used CD8+ T cells from peripheral blood mononuclear cells, collected in the second trimester of pregnancy. The receptors were gathered from a female donor with multiple sclerosis, enrolled in a pregnancy study. Each CDR3 is given without its conserved first and last residue. The D gene is left open where the match is weak.

ASSPDRPVGEQY	TRBD1	TRBV28	TRBJ2-7
ASSSPVWDRENYGYT	TRBD1	TRBV19	TRBJ1-2
ASSLAYNEQF	.	TRBV5-1	TRBJ2-1
ASSPEPGGGSLLADTQY	.	TRBV4-1	TRBJ2-3
ASSPLSPHEQF	.	TRBV27	TRBJ2-1
AISESLVASSLY	.	TRBV10-3	TRBJ2-5
ASSKGPGTGELF	.	TRBV21-1	TRBJ2-2
ASSFGTSYEQY	.	TRBV27	TRBJ2-7
ASSVRTGSYEQY	TRBD1	TRBV9	TRBJ2-7
ASRLAGGVEQF	TRBD2	TRBV19	TRBJ2-1
ASSDGSAGADTQY	.	TRBV5-5	TRBJ2-3
ASSEVGDSLWEQF	TRBD1	TRBV6-1	TRBJ2-1
ASSLAADRLRYGYT	.	TRBV7-9	TRBJ1-2
ASSQERGNYGYT	.	TRBV14	TRBJ1-2
ASSLAAINEQF	.	TRBV27	TRBJ2-1
AWIAGGNTGELF	TRBD2	TRBV30	TRBJ2-2
ASSPATGGYGYT	TRBD1	TRBV7-9	TRBJ1-2
ASSVREREVSYNEQF	TRBD2	TRBV9	TRBJ2-1
ASTGGAGGPKETQY	TRBD2	TRBV5-5	TRBJ2-5
ASSLITGHQETQY	.	TRBV5-1	TRBJ2-5
ATRGGTGTEAF	.	TRBV4-1	TRBJ1-1
ATLSGRLGEQF	.	TRBV21-1	TRBJ2-1
ASSYPFGQGRPNETQY	TRBD1	TRBV28	TRBJ2-5
SVAGDYNEQF	.	TRBV29-1	TRBJ2-1
ASSPNNRGRTYGYT	TRBD1	TRBV5-5	TRBJ1-2
ASSYGQGELGYT	TRBD1	TRBV6-5	TRBJ1-2
ASSLAPGYDEKLF	.	TRBV5-6	TRBJ1-4
AWSPLAGGTDTQY	TRBD2	TRBV30	TRBJ2-3
ASSLAGWSTEAF	.	TRBV7-6	TRBJ1-1
ATGQGPDTQY	TRBD1	TRBV13	TRBJ2-3
ASSLGGAEQF	.	TRBV5-5	TRBJ2-1
ASTQIAGTYEQY	TRBD2	TRBV27	TRBJ2-7
ASSLAGGANYGYT	.	TRBV5-4	TRBJ1-2
ASSLQKNYEQY	.	TRBV27	TRBJ2-7
ASSQETGTGSSYEQY	TRBD1	TRBV2	TRBJ2-7
ASSLKGRQGYYNEQF	TRBD1	TRBV5-5	TRBJ2-1
SVDSGRGAF	.	TRBV29-1	TRBJ1-1
ASSLDSPSSYEQY	.	TRBV5-1	TRBJ2-7
AISGDRENIQY	TRBD1	TRBV10-3	TRBJ2-4
ASSIPTHPNSNTGELF	.	TRBV19	TRBJ2-2
ASSAPGHNTDTQY	.	TRBV27	TRBJ2-3
ASSFLRQGIYYEQY	TRBD1	TRBV28	TRBJ2-7
ASSTPGGGGHYEQY	.	TRBV28	TRBJ2-7
ASGGQGSYNEQF	TRBD1	TRBV6-1	TRBJ2-1
ASSADRGMSDTQY	TRBD1	TRBV5-4	TRBJ2-3
ASSYLWKSGDNEQF	.	TRBV6-5	TRBJ2-1
ASSGQALGTYEQY	TRBD1	TRBV4-1	TRBJ2-7
ASSLSYPSNYEQY	.	TRBV5-1	TRBJ2-7
ASSTGLSPGELF	TRBD2	TRBV5-4	TRBJ2-2
ASSVLAGVDEQY	TRBD2	TRBV7-2	TRBJ2-7
ASSLSTGGVTEAF	TRBD1	TRBV27	TRBJ1-1
ASSFGGADGYT	.	TRBV7-6	TRBJ1-2
ASSSRGEQF	.	TRBV5-4	TRBJ2-1
ASTPGGLAYGYT	TRBD1	TRBV9	TRBJ1-2
ASSRGRQPQH	.	TRBV19	TRBJ1-5